Listed below are T cell receptor beta chains from one sample, sequenced in a study of shared clonotypes between healthy human individuals. Assay used: immunoSEQ multiplex PCR; TCRdb lists only in-frame clones, some missing. The table lists fewer than 1.8 million clones, approximately 98.5% of them singletons. Sequencing used naive CD4+ T cells sorted from blood. These receptors were collected from a young man in good health. Both conserved end residues are part of each CDR3. Each record gives: D gene, J gene, V gene, clone size, CDR3 DNA, CDR3 protein. The D gene is left open where the match is weak. The listing skips clone size in some rows; elsewhere it reads once, few, many or a size class.

NA | TRBJ2-7 | TRBV2 | once | TGTGCCAGCAGAGATGACAGTGACGAGCAGTACTTC | CASRDDSDEQYF
TRBD2 | TRBJ2-3 | TRBV5-6 | NA | TGTGCCAGCAGCACGCGGGACCCACTAGCGGGAGTCACAGATACGCAGTATTTT | CASSTRDPLAGVTDTQYF
TRBD2 | TRBJ2-5 | TRBV5-1 | NA | TGCGCCAGCAGCCAACTAGCGGGAGTAGGGGAGACCCAGTACTTC | CASSQLAGVGETQYF
TRBD1 | TRBJ1-5 | TRBV7-9 | NA | TGTGCCAGCAGCTTAGCCCCGGCTCACAGGGGGTTTAATCAGCCCCAGCATTTT | CASSLAPAHRGFNQPQHF
TRBD1 | TRBJ1-4 | TRBV9 | once | TGTGCCAGCAGCGTAGCTTGGGGAGGGACAGTGAATGAAAAACTGTTTTTT | CASSVAWGGTVNEKLFF
NA | TRBJ2-3 | TRBV25-1 | NA | TGTGCCAGCAGTGAATATTTCACAGATACGCAGTATTTT | CASSEYFTDTQYF
TRBD2 | TRBJ2-5 | TRBV19 | NA | TGTGCCAGTAGTATAGCGGGAGGGCTGGAGACCCAGTACTTC | CASSIAGGLETQYF
NA | TRBJ2-7 | TRBV28 | NA | TGTGCCAGCAGTCTTGCCGGGACTTCCTGGGGGGAGCAGTACTTC | CASSLAGTSWGEQYF
TRBD1 | TRBJ2-7 | TRBV18 | NA | TGTGCCAGCTCACCCACCACCGTCGGGACAGGGTTTTCGGTGATCTACGAGCAGTACTTC | CASSPTTVGTGFSVIYEQYF
NA | TRBJ2-7 | TRBV10-1 | NA | TGCGCCAGCAGTGAGAGGGGAGGGGGCGAGCAGTACTTC | CASSERGGGEQYF
TRBD1 | TRBJ1-5 | TRBV10-3 | NA | TGTGCCATCAGCGGGACAGGGATTCAGCCCCAGCATTTT | CAISGTGIQPQHF
TRBD2 | TRBJ2-7 | TRBV29-1 | NA | TGCAGCGTCGGAGGACTAGCGGGAGGGCCGCAGTACGAGCAGTACTTC | CSVGGLAGGPQYEQYF
TRBD1 | TRBJ2-5 | TRBV29-1 | NA | TGCAGCGTTGACAGGGCCAGGGGGGAGACCCAGTACTTC | CSVDRARGETQYF
TRBD2 | TRBJ2-5 | TRBV5-1 | NA | TGCGCCAGCAGCGACCAAGCGGGATTCCAAGAGACCCAGTACTTC | CASSDQAGFQETQYF
NA | TRBJ1-4 | TRBV7-9 | NA | TGTGCCAGCAGCTTAGGGGGCGGAGGAAAACTGTTTTTT | CASSLGGGGKLFF
NA | TRBJ2-7 | TRBV12-1 | NA | TGTGCCGCGCTGCCGCCTCCCTACGAGCAGTACTTC | CAALPPPYEQYF
TRBD2 | TRBJ2-7 | TRBV5-1 | NA | TGCGCCAGCAGCTCCGGACTAGCGGGAACCTACGAGCAGTACTTC | CASSSGLAGTYEQYF
NA | TRBJ2-1 | TRBV4-1 | NA | TGCGCCAGCAGCCAACCCACCGGGACTTCTGAAGAGCAGTTCTTC | CASSQPTGTSEEQFF
NA | TRBJ2-1 | TRBV27 | NA | TGTGCCAGCAGTTTATTGCTAGTTGGCTCATACAATGAGCAGTTCTTC | CASSLLLVGSYNEQFF
TRBD2 | TRBJ2-7 | TRBV5-8 | NA | TGTGCCAGCAGCTTTGGTGCGGGAGAGAGCTACGAGCAGTACTTC | CASSFGAGESYEQYF
NA | TRBJ2-2 | TRBV7-3 | NA | TGTGCCAGCAGCCCCCTTTCGGCGGGGGAGCTGTTTTTT | CASSPLSAGELFF
NA | TRBJ1-5 | TRBV27 | NA | TGTGCCAGCAGTTTATCGTTTAGAGGGTTGAGCAATCAGCCCCAGCATTTT | CASSLSFRGLSNQPQHF
NA | TRBJ1-2 | TRBV7-8 | NA | TGTGCCAGCAGCTTAAGGGGTGGTGTGAGAGGCTACACCTTC | CASSLRGGVRGYTF
TRBD2 | TRBJ2-5 | TRBV15 | NA | TGTGCCACCAGCAGAGATCTGCTCTGGACTAGCGGGCACACCCAGTACTTC | CATSRDLLWTSGHTQYF
TRBD1 | TRBJ2-3 | TRBV4-1 | NA | TGCGCCAGCAGCCTCGGCGGACAGGGCGCAGATACGCAGTATTTT | CASSLGGQGADTQYF
NA | TRBJ1-1 | TRBV19 | NA | TGTGCCAGTAGTATCGGGTCGGTAATGAACACTGAAGCTTTCTTT | CASSIGSVMNTEAFF
NA | TRBJ1-1 | TRBV12-5 | NA | TGTGCTAGTGGTTTGGATACATCCGGGACGTACGCTGAAGCTTTCTTT | CASGLDTSGTYAEAFF
NA | TRBJ2-1 | TRBV5-1 | NA | TGCGCCAGCAGCTTGTTAGGGCTCAATGAGCAGTTCTTC | CASSLLGLNEQFF
NA | TRBJ1-4 | TRBV29-1 | NA | TGCAGCGTTGTGGGCGTCAATGAAAAACTGTTTTTT | CSVVGVNEKLFF
NA | TRBJ2-1 | TRBV20-1 | NA | TGCAGTGCTAGAAACGCAGAGGGGTTCTTC | CSARNAEGFF
NA | TRBJ1-3 | TRBV5-5 | NA | TGTGCCAGCAGCTTGAGTTCCTCTGGAAACACCATATATTTT | CASSLSSSGNTIYF
NA | TRBJ2-5 | TRBV5-1 | NA | TGCGCCAGCAGCTTGGACCCCGAAGAGACCCAGTACTTC | CASSLDPEETQYF
TRBD1 | TRBJ1-2 | TRBV6-4 | many | TGTGCCAGCAGTGGGGGACAGGGTTATGGCTACACCTTC | CASSGGQGYGYTF
TRBD1 | TRBJ2-1 | TRBV9 | NA | TGTGCCAGCAGCGTGACAGGGTCCAGTGAGCAGTTCTTC | CASSVTGSSEQFF
NA | TRBJ2-7 | TRBV5-1 | NA | TGCGCCAGCAGCCCGAGGGGGGGAAGCTCCTACGAGCAGTACTTC | CASSPRGGSSYEQYF
NA | TRBJ2-1 | TRBV7-9 | NA | TGTGCCAGCAGCTTAGGGACCCGCTCCTACAATGAGCAGTTCTTC | CASSLGTRSYNEQFF
NA | TRBJ2-7 | TRBV7-2 | NA | TGTGCCAGCAGCTTACTCCTAGGGTCAGTCTACGAGCAGTACTTC | CASSLLLGSVYEQYF
TRBD1 | TRBJ2-5 | TRBV5-1 | NA | TGCGCCAGCAGCTCTTTGACAGGGATTGTTTTGGAGACCCAGTACTTC | CASSSLTGIVLETQYF
NA | TRBJ2-1 | TRBV19 | once | TGTGCCAGTACCCGGAGGACGAGCTCCTACAATGAGCAGTTCTTC | CASTRRTSSYNEQFF
NA | TRBJ2-7 | TRBV2 | NA | TGTGCCAGCAGTGAAGGGCTAGGGCCTTCCTACGAGCAGTACTTC | CASSEGLGPSYEQYF
TRBD2 | TRBJ2-7 | TRBV7-9 | NA | TGTGCCAGCAGCTTCGCTAGCGGGAGTAGGGTAGCCTACGAGCAGTACTTC | CASSFASGSRVAYEQYF
TRBD1 | TRBJ2-3 | TRBV11-1 | NA | TGTGCCAGCAGCCTCTCCGGACAGGGAGTGGCAGATACGCAGTATTTT | CASSLSGQGVADTQYF
NA | TRBJ1-1 | TRBV19 | once | TGTGCCAGTAGTATAGGGTCTGAAGCTTTCTTT | CASSIGSEAFF
NA | TRBJ2-7 | TRBV5-1 | NA | TGCGCCAGCAGCGGAACAGGGTTGGGGGAGTACGAGCAGTACTTC | CASSGTGLGEYEQYF
NA | TRBJ2-1 | TRBV7-2 | NA | TGTGCCAGCAGCCAGACACAACCGGGTACCAATGAGCAGTTCTTC | CASSQTQPGTNEQFF
NA | TRBJ1-5 | TRBV6-5 | NA | TGTGCCAGCAGGAAAGACGAGCTACTGCCCCAGCATTTT | CASRKDELLPQHF
NA | TRBJ2-1 | TRBV21-1 | NA | TGTGCCAGCAGCACGCTTTTCCCGGGGAGGGGCCCCAATGAGCAGTTCTTC | CASSTLFPGRGPNEQFF
NA | TRBJ2-5 | TRBV2 | NA | TGTGCCAGCGGGGGACTCGCCTCGGAAGAGACCCAGTACTTC | CASGGLASEETQYF
NA | TRBJ2-7 | TRBV18 | once | TGTGCCAGCTCACCAATTGTAGCTAGTGTTGTCCACGAGCAGTACTTC | CASSPIVASVVHEQYF
TRBD2 | TRBJ2-3 | TRBV7-2 | NA | TGTGCCAGCAGCCCACTAGCGGGAGCCGGGAGCCGCACGCAGTATTTT | CASSPLAGAGSRTQYF
TRBD1 | TRBJ1-3 | TRBV18 | NA | TGTGCCAGCTCACCGAGACAGGGAGGCAACACCATATATTTT | CASSPRQGGNTIYF
NA | TRBJ2-5 | TRBV6-5 | NA | TGTGCCAGCAGTACCGGACCGTTGTACCAAGAGACCCAGTACTTC | CASSTGPLYQETQYF
TRBD2 | TRBJ2-3 | TRBV25-1 | NA | TGTGCCAGCAGTATGGTAGCGGGAGCGACAGATACGCAGTATTTT | CASSMVAGATDTQYF